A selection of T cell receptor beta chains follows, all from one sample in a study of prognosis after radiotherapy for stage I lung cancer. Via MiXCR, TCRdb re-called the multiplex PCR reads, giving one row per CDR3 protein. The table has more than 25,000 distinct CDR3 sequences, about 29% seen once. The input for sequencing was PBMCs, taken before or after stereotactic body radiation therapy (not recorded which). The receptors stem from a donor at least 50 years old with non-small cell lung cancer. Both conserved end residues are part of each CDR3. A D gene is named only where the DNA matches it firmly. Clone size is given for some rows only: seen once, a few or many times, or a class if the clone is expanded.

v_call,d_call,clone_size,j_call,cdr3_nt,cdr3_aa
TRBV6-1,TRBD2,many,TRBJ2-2,TGTGCCAGCAGCAGTCTAGCGGTACCTCGCCGCACCGGGGAGCTGTTTTTT,CASSSLAVPRRTGELFF
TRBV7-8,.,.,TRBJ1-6,TGTGCCAGCAGCTTTGACGATTCACCCCTCCACTTT,CASSFDDSPLHF
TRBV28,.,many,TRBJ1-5,TGTGCCAGCATCGCCGGAACCGGACGACCGCTTCAGCCCCAGCATTTT,CASIAGTGRPLQPQHF
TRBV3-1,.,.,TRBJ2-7,TGTGCCAGCAGCCAGGATTTTACAGGGAGCCCCTTGGAAGAGGCCTACGAGCAGTACTTC,CASSQDFTGSPLEEAYEQYF
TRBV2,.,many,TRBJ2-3,TGTGCCAGCAGTGAAGAGAGGGGCACAGATACGCAGTATTTT,CASSEERGTDTQYF
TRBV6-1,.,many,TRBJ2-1,TGTGCCAGCAGCAGCTTGGCGACAGTTACCTACAATGAGCAGTTCTTC,CASSSLATVTYNEQFF
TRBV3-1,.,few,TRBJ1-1,TGTGCCAGCAGCCAAGGTACCGGGGGCGGCGGAGCTTTCTTT,CASSQGTGGGGAFF
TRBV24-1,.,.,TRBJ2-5,TGTGCCACCAGTGCCACGACAGGGAGGGGGACCCAGTACTTC,CATSATTGRGTQYF
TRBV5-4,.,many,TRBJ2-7,TGTGCCAGCAGCTCCGGAGGGCTAGTTGACGAGCAGTACTTC,CASSSGGLVDEQYF
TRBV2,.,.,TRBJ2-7,TGTGCCAGCAGTGGACGGGGGTCGGAGGGAGGCTCCTACGAGCAGTACTTC,CASSGRGSEGGSYEQYF
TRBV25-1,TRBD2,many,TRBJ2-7,TGTGCCAGCAGTAAAGCGGGAGGCTCTTCCTACGAGCAGTACTTC,CASSKAGGSSYEQYF
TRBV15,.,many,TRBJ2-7,TGTGCCACCAGCAGAGGCGAGAACTACGAGCAGTACTTC,CATSRGENYEQYF
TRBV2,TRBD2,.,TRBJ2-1,TGTGCCACCGGGAGGGAATCCTACAATGAGCAGTTCTTC,CATGRESYNEQFF
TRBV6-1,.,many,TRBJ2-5,TGTGCCAGCAGTGAACACCAAGAGACCCAGTACTTC,CASSEHQETQYF
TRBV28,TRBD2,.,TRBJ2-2,TGTGCCAGCTATCCCGGGACTAGCGGGAGGGCCTACGGGGATCTGTTTTTT,CASYPGTSGRAYGDLFF
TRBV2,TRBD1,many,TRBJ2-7,TGTGCCAGCAGTGAGGGACAGGGGGTACGCGAGCAGTACTTC,CASSEGQGVREQYF
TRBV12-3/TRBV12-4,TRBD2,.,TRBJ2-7,TGTGCCAGCAGCACTAGCGGAGGACCCGCCTACGAGCAGTACTTC,CASSTSGGPAYEQYF
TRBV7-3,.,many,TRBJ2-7,TGTGCCAGCAGCTTACCGAACAAGGCCTACGAGCAGTACTTC,CASSLPNKAYEQYF
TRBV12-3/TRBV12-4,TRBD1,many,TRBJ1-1,TGTGCCAGCTGGGGACAGATGAACACTGAAGCTTTCTTT,CASWGQMNTEAFF
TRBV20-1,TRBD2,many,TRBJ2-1,TGCAGTGCTAGAGGCCCCTCGTGGGAGGGAAACAATGAGCAGTTCTTC,CSARGPSWEGNNEQFF
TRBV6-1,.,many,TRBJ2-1,TGTGCCAGCACACCCCCCACGGGGGAGCAGTTCTTC,CASTPPTGEQFF
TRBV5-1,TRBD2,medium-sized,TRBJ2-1,TGCGCCAGCAGCTCTGGACTAGCGGGCCTGGGGGTCAATGAGCAGTTCTTC,CASSSGLAGLGVNEQFF
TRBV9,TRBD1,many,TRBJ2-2,TGTGCCAGCGACAGGGGCCAAAACACCGGGGAGCTGTTTTTT,CASDRGQNTGELFF
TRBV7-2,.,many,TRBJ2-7,TGTGCCAGCAGCCCACCACCCCCGGGACACTTCTACGAGCAGTACTTC,CASSPPPPGHFYEQYF
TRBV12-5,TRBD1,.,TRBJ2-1,TGTGCTAGTGGTTCGTCCCGGGACAGGGGGCGCATCTCCTACAATGAGCAGTTCTTC,CASGSSRDRGRISYNEQFF
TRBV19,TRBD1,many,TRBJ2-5,TGTGCCAGTAGTATCGGACAGGGGGAGACCCAGTACTTC,CASSIGQGETQYF
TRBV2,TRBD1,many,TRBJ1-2,TGTGCCAGCAGGGAGGGGGACAGGGAAAGCTATGGCTACACCTTC,CASREGDRESYGYTF
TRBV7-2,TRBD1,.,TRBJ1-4,TGTGCCAGCAGCTTATCGACAGGGGGCGGGGAAAAACTGTTTTTT,CASSLSTGGGEKLFF
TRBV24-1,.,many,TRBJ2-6,TGTGCCACCAGTGATACGGGCGGGGCCAACGTCCTGACTTTC,CATSDTGGANVLTF
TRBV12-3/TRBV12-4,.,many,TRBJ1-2,TGTGCCAGCGATGGGATTAACTATGGCTACACCTTC,CASDGINYGYTF
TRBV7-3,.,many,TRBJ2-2,TGTGCCAGCAGCTTAAGCCGTCTTGGGAACACCGGGGAGCTGTTTTTT,CASSLSRLGNTGELFF
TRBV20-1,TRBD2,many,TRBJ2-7,TGCAGTGCTAGAGAGGCGGGAGGGCCCCAGAAGCAGTACTTC,CSAREAGGPQKQYF
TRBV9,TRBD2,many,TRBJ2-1,TGTGCCAGCAGCCCCCCCCCGAATAAACTAGCGGGCTACGACAATGAGCAGTTCTTC,CASSPPPNKLAGYDNEQFF
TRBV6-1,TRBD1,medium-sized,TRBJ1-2,TGTGCCCTCATGCGGGACAGGGGGGCCTCTGGCTACACCTTC,CALMRDRGASGYTF
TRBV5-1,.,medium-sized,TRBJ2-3,TGCGCCAGCAGCCCGGACTCGGCAATAACAGATACGCAGTATTTT,CASSPDSAITDTQYF